Following are 23 T cell receptor beta chains from one sample sequenced in a study of blood T cell repertoires in COVID-19. Clones were sequenced by immunoSEQ multiplex PCR, and TCRdb holds only the in-frame ones, with some missing. The sample records around 150,000 clones, about 85% being singletons. The sequencing input was peripheral blood. These receptors were obtained from a human donor with acute or convalescent COVID-19. The donor label of this sample is uncertain.

V gene TRBV5-1 combines with J gene TRBJ1-1, with a weak D call TRBD1 (5 bases). V was trimmed by 0 bases and J by 4 bases, leaving 13 bases between them. The CDR3 runs to 15 residues. CDR1 is SGHRS and CDR2 is YFSETQ in the germline V gene. The DNA for the CDR3 is TGCGCCAGCAGCTTGGAGGGGACTTCGGCCACTGAAGCTTTCTTT. Protein product: CASSLEGTSATEAFF.

The V and J genes are TRBV28 and TRBJ2-6; perhaps TRBD1 as D (6 bases). The V gene's germline CDR1 is MDHEN and CDR2 SYDVKM. V lost 6 bases and J lost 4, with 13 bases in between. This CDR3 has 15 residues. This CDR3 reads CASRERGLGANVLTF. CDR3 nucleotide sequence: TGTGCCAGCAGAGAAAGGGGGTTGGGGGCCAACGTCCTGACTTTC. Full variable domain (rest looked up from reference TRBV28 and TRBJ2-6): DVKVTQSSRYLVKRTGEKVFLECVQDMDHENMFWYRQDPGLGLRLIYFSYDVKMKEKGDIPEGYSVSREKKERFSLILESASTNQTSMYLCASRERGLGANVLTFGAGSRLTVL.

The V and J genes are TRBV6-5 and TRBJ1-1, with TRBD1 as a possible D gene (6 bases). Trimming removed 6 bases at V and 1 base at J, with 12 bases between. CDR1 and CDR2 (germline): MNHEY, SVGAGI. CDR3 size: 14 residues. CDR3 region: CASSQRTANTEAFF. Written as DNA, the CDR3 is TGTGCCAGCAGCCAAAGGACAGCGAACACTGAAGCTTTCTTT.

The V gene is TRBV7-9, the J gene TRBJ1-1; D is possibly TRBD1 (5 bases). Deletions cut 1 base from V and 3 bases from J, with 18 bases between. This CDR3 is 17 amino acids long. Germline V gene data show CDR1 as SEHNR and CDR2 as FQNEAQ (reference sequence). The CDR3 here is CASSLDAGPRRDTEAFF. The DNA of the CDR3 is TGTGCCAGCAGCTTAGATGCGGGGCCGAGGCGGGACACTGAAGCTTTCTTT.

This clone was counted a single time. The chain carries TRBV4-1 and TRBJ1-2; weak D call: TRBD1 (6 bases). Germline CDR1 reads MGHRA; CDR2 reads YSYEKL. Trimming removed 4 bases from V and 1 base from J, with 13 bases in between. CDR3 length equals 15 residues. CDR3 loop: CASSLRQALNYGYTF. Written as DNA, the CDR3 is TGCGCCAGCAGCCTTAGACAGGCCCTTAACTATGGCTACACCTTC.

In regard to this clone: The identical CDR3 is also encoded by other nucleotide sequences in the sample. The chain is built from TRBV9 and TRBJ1-5; 10 nucleotides match TRBD1. Germline V lookup: CDR1 SGDLS, CDR2 YYNGEE. V lost 4 bases, J lost 1 base, and 5 bases stayed unmatched. This CDR3 region has 16 residues. DNA for the CDR3: TGTGCCAGCAGCCCGGGGACAGGGGCCAGCAATCAGCCCCAGCATTTT. Translation gives CASSPGTGASNQPQHF.

The chain has TRBV5-1 and TRBJ1-4, with 7 bases aligning to TRBD1. In germline, CDR1 is SGHRS, CDR2 YFSETQ. V was pared by 4 bases and J by 0 bases, with 6 bases of the junction left unmatched. The CDR3 is made up of 16 amino acids. The CDR3 sequence: CASSIGTVATNEKLFF. The CDR3 DNA sequence: TGCGCCAGCAGCATCGGGACAGTGGCAACTAATGAAAAACTGTTTTTT.

The rearrangement links TRBV6-5 to TRBJ1-2, with a weak D call TRBD1 (6 bases). V was pared by 7 bases and J by 2 bases, with 11 bases between. This CDR3 has 13 residues. Germline CDR1 MNHEY, CDR2 SVGAGI. The CDR3 region has the DNA TGTGCCAGCATCGGGGGGCGAAACTATGGCTACACCTTC. Its translation is CASIGGRNYGYTF.

This chain connects TRBV6-2 or TRBV6-3 to TRBJ2-7; 11 bases are a match to TRBD2. Germline V gene sequence: CDR1 MNHEY, CDR2 SVGEGT. After removal of 2 bases from V and 0 bases from J, the junction contained 6 bases not matched to a gene. This CDR3 is built from 17 residues. The CDR3 sequence: CASSYRPSGGFSYEQYF. CDR3 nucleotide sequence: TGTGCCAGCAGTTACCGGCCTAGCGGGGGGTTCTCCTACGAGCAGTACTTC.

This chain uses TRBV5-4 with TRBJ1-3; tentatively, D is TRBD1 (6 bases). CDR3 length equals 16 residues. V lost 0 bases and J lost 0, with 10 bases in between. The germline V gene encodes CDR1 SGHNT and CDR2 YYREEE (reference sequence). CDR3 in DNA: TGTGCCAGCAGCTTGGCGGTCAGGGGCTCTGGAAACACCATATATTTT. Amino acid sequence: CASSLAVRGSGNTIYF.

The chain employs TRBV3-1 (or the pseudogene TRBV3-2) and TRBJ1-2, with 9 bases lining up with TRBD1. Germline assignment: CDR1 LGHDT and CDR2 YNNKEL (reference sequence). The trim removed 0 bases at V and 6 bases at J, leaving 5 bases unmatched. This CDR3 has 15 residues. The CDR3 DNA is TGTGCCAGCAGCCAAGATCACAGGGGGCGGGATGGCTACACCTTC. Translating it yields CASSQDHRGRDGYTF.

This chain uses TRBV13 with TRBJ2-7, with D possibly being TRBD1 (6 bases). CDR3 length equals 17 residues. The germline V gene has CDR1 PRHDT and CDR2 FYEKMQ (reference sequence). Trimming stripped 5 bases from V and 3 bases from J, with 23 bases between. Here the CDR3 DNA reads TGTGCCAGCAGCCCTCCCTCAACAGGGTATTCTTTCTACGAGCAGTACTTC. It specifies CASSPPSTGYSFYEQYF. The whole variable domain, remainder taken from reference TRBV13 and TRBJ2-7, is AAGVIQSPRHLIKEKRETATLKCYPIPRHDTVYWYQQGPGQDPQFLISFYEKMQSDKGSIPDRFSAQQFSDYHSELNMSSLELGDSALYFCASSPPSTGYSFYEQYFGPGTRLTVT.

The chain is built from TRBV4-1 and TRBJ1-1; weak D call: TRBD1 (6 bases). Germline V gene data show CDR1 as MGHRA and CDR2 as YSYEKL. V shed 5 bases and J shed 5 bases, with 24 bases lying between them. The length of the CDR3 is 17 residues. The CDR3 is CASSSGTRIHVGTEAFF. The CDR3 DNA reads as TGCGCCAGCAGCTCCGGGACACGCATACATGTGGGAACTGAAGCTTTCTTT.

The table lists this clone with a few counts. The V call is TRBV28, the J call TRBJ1-2; unclear D gene. V dropped 5 bases and J dropped 0 bases, with 10 bases sitting between them. CDR3 length: 14 residues. Germline assignment: CDR1 MDHEN and CDR2 SYDVKM. CDR3 amino acids: CASSEQWTNYGYTF. CDR3 DNA: TGTGCCAGCAGTGAACAGTGGACTAACTATGGCTACACCTTC.

The chain joins TRBV9 to TRBJ1-1; 7 bases map to TRBD1. The CDR3 extends over 15 amino acids. Germline CDR1 is SGDLS and CDR2 is YYNGEE. J lost 6 bases, V lost 3 bases, and 11 bases had no gene match. This chain's CDR3 is CASSGPFRDSPEAFF. CDR3 DNA sequence: TGTGCCAGCAGCGGGCCTTTCCGGGACAGCCCTGAAGCTTTCTTT.

The V call is TRBV9, the J call TRBJ1-2, with D maybe TRBD1 (6 bases). The germline gives CDR1 SGDLS, CDR2 YYNGEE. Trimming removed 4 bases at V and 2 bases at J, with 12 bases between. CDR3 length: 14 residues. CDR3 protein: CASSPGQENYGYTF. The CDR3 region has the DNA TGTGCCAGCAGCCCGGGACAAGAAAACTATGGCTACACCTTC. Using reference TRBV9 and TRBJ1-2 for the parts outside the CDR3, the full variable domain is DSGVTQTPKHLITATGQRVTLRCSPRSGDLSVYWYQQSLDQGLQFLIQYYNGEERAKGNILERFSAQQFPDLHSELNLSSLELGDSALYFCASSPGQENYGYTFGSGTRLTVV.

V gene TRBV20-1 combines with J gene TRBJ2-2; TRBD2 matches at 7 bases. J was trimmed by 1 base and V by 3 bases; bases with no gene match: 2. CDR3 size: 14 residues. Germline values: CDR1 DFQATT, CDR2 SNEGSKA (reference sequence). Here the CDR3 DNA reads TGCAGTGCTAGTCTAGCGGTGAACACCGGGGAGCTGTTTTTT. Protein: CSASLAVNTGELFF.

The genes are TRBV9 and TRBJ2-1, with 16 bases identical to TRBD2. V was pared by 3 bases and J by 7 bases, with 7 bases of the junction left unmatched. This CDR3 has 17 amino acids. Germline lookup yields CDR1 SGDLS and CDR2 YYNGEE. Here the CDR3 reads CASSDGTSGGVENEQFF. The CDR3 DNA reads as TGTGCCAGCAGCGACGGGACTAGCGGGGGGGTCGAGAATGAGCAGTTCTTC.

V is TRBV28 and J is TRBJ1-1, with D unclear. CDR1 is MDHEN and CDR2 is SYDVKM in the germline V gene. Trimming stripped 6 bases from V and 5 bases from J, with 10 bases between. The CDR3 sequence is 12 residues long. The CDR3: CASRLVNTEAFF. The CDR3, as DNA: TGTGCCAGCAGGTTAGTTAATACTGAAGCTTTCTTT.

The J gene is TRBJ2-2, the V gene TRBV4-2, with 9 bases identical to TRBD1. CDR3 length: 16 residues. CDR1 LGHNA and CDR2 YNFKEQ come from the germline V gene. J lost 5 bases, V lost 3 bases, and 7 bases had no gene match. CDR3 amino acids: CASSHSDRGATGELFF. For the CDR3, the DNA is TGTGCCAGCAGCCATTCTGACAGGGGGGCGACCGGGGAGCTGTTTTTT.

V usage is TRBV6-5 and J usage is TRBJ2-1; D unresolved. The CDR3 is 14 residues long. Germline V lookup: CDR1 MNHEY, CDR2 SVGAGI. The ends were cut back, 2 bases at V and 7 bases at J, with 12 bases in the middle. Here the CDR3 DNA reads TGTGCCAGCAGTTACCTCCCGACTCTGAATGAGCAGTTCTTC. It yields the protein CASSYLPTLNEQFF.

The CDR3 DNA follows: TGTGCCAGCACCGAGGGGGCTGGGTACGAGCAGTACTTC. Protein: CASTEGAGYEQYF. The J gene is TRBJ2-7, the V gene TRBV7-2, with 7 bases identical to TRBD1. CDR1 and CDR2 from the germline V gene are SGHTA and FQGNSA. The CDR3 loop spans 13 amino acids. The junction had 7 bases not matched to a gene; V was cut back by 7 bases and J by 4 bases. The variable domain in full, with the rest retrieved from reference TRBV7-2 and TRBJ2-7, is GAGVSQSPSNKVTEKGKDVELRCDPISGHTALYWYRQSLGQGLEFLIYFQGNSAPDKSGLPSDRFSAERTGGSVSTLTIQRTQQEDSAVYLCASTEGAGYEQYFGPGTRLTVT.

The chain couples TRBV19 to TRBJ2-7; TRBD1 agrees at 9 bases. Germline-derived CDR1 and CDR2 are LNHDA and SQIVND (reference sequence). Losses at the gene ends were 6 bases for V and 7 bases for J; bases not matched to a gene: 10. This CDR3 region has 14 residues. The DNA for the CDR3 is TGTGCCAGTAGCCCCGGGACAGGGACCAGGGAGCAGTACTTC. Translated: CASSPGTGTREQYF.